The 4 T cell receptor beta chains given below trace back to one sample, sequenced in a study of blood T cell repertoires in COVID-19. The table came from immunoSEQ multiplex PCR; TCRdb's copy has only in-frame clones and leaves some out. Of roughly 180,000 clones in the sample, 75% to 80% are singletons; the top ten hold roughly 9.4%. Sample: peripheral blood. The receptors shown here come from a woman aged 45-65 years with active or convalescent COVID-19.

CDR3 sequence (DNA): TGTGCCAGCTCCTCAAACCGGGGGAACTATGGCTACACCTTC. Residues: CASSSNRGNYGYTF. V and J are TRBV18 and TRBJ1-2; the D gene is possibly TRBD1 (5 bases). CDR3 length equals 14 residues. V lost 6 bases and J lost 2, with 13 bases in between. CDR1 is KGHSH and CDR2 is LQKENI in the germline V gene.

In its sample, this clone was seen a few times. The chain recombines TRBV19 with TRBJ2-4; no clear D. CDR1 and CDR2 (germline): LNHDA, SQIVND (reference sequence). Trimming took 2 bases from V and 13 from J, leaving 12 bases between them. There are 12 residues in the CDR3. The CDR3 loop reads CASSISAGRQYF. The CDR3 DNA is TGTGCCAGTAGTATATCTGCCGGTCGCCAGTACTTC.

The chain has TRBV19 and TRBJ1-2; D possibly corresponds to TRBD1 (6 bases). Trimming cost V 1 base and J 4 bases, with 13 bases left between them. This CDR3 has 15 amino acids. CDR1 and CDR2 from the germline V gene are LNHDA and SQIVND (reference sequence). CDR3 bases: TGTGCCAGTAGTATAGGAACAGGGATTTTCTATGGCTACACCTTC. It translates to CASSIGTGIFYGYTF.

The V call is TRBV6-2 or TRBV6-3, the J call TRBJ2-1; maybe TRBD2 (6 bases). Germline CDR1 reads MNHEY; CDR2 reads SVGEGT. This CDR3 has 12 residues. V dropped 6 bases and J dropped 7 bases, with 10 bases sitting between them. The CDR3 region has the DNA TGTGCCAGCAGCACGACTAGGAATGAGCAGTTCTTC. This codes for CASSTTRNEQFF.